This T cell receptor beta chain was documented in a study of blood T cell repertoires in COVID-19. The table came from immunoSEQ multiplex PCR; TCRdb's copy has only in-frame clones and leaves some out. The sample records over 70,000 clones, roughly 84% being singletons. The CDR3 consists of 12 residues. Germline V gene data show CDR1 as MNHEY and CDR2 as SVGAGI. Trimming left V 4 bases short and J 6 bases short, with 7 bases between. The sample taken for sequencing was peripheral blood. The clonotype originates from a man in his sixties with COVID-19, enrolled during active disease. V usage is TRBV6-5 and J usage is TRBJ2-1, with D tentatively TRBD2 (5 bases). CDR3 protein: CASSSTINEQFF. DNA for the CDR3: TGTGCCAGCAGTTCGACTATCAATGAGCAGTTCTTC.